These T cell receptor beta chains were read from a single sample in a study of metastatic and nonmetastatic thyroid tumors. TCRdb re-called the PCR reads through MiXCR. Altogether about 16,000 clones are present, roughly 33% being singletons, with the ten largest covering roughly 13%. What was sequenced was tumor tissue. The receptors stem from a male donor with papillary thyroid cancer or a benign thyroid nodule (not recorded which). Some clones in this sample may be carry-over from other donors' samples. Both conserved end residues are part of each CDR3. D genes are given only for firm matches. The size of a clone is reported for some rows only, either as once, few or many, or as a class for expanded clones.

V gene,J gene,D gene,clone size,CDR3 DNA,CDR3 protein
TRBV30,TRBJ1-2,-,once,TGTGCCTGGAGTGTACAAGAAAGCTATGGCTACACCTTC,CAWSVQESYGYTF
TRBV7-2,TRBJ2-3,TRBD2,many,TGTGCCAGCAGCTTAATGGCGGGAGGGCCAGATACGCAGTATTTT,CASSLMAGGPDTQYF
TRBV6-2/TRBV6-3,TRBJ1-2,-,few,TGTGCCAGCAGTTACTCCGCTCAGACAGGCCTTAACTATGGCTACACCTTC,CASSYSAQTGLNYGYTF
TRBV11-3,TRBJ1-1,-,medium-sized,TGTGCCAGCAGCCAAACCATGAACACTGAAGCTTTCTTT,CASSQTMNTEAFF
TRBV20-1,TRBJ1-5,-,-,TGCAGTGCGGGGGGGACACTTAGATATCAGCCCCAGCATTTT,CSAGGTLRYQPQHF
TRBV18,TRBJ1-2,-,many,TGTGCCAGCTCACCGGAGAATAAGGTAACCTCCGGCTACACCTTC,CASSPENKVTSGYTF
TRBV7-8,TRBJ2-7,TRBD1,medium-sized,TGTGCCAGCAGCCAAGACAGGGTCGACGAGCAGTACTTC,CASSQDRVDEQYF
TRBV6-1,TRBJ2-2,TRBD2,few,TGTGCCGGCCGCACAGGGACTAGGGACACCGGGGAGCTGTTTTTT,CAGRTGTRDTGELFF
TRBV7-8,TRBJ1-1,-,medium-sized,TGTGCCAGCAGCCACACTAACACTGAAGCTTTCTTT,CASSHTNTEAFF
TRBV5-1,TRBJ1-2,-,-,TGCGCCTGCAGCTCTGAGTCAGCGCGCGTAGGCTACACCTTC,CACSSESARVGYTF
TRBV5-6,TRBJ1-1,-,few,TGTGCCAGCAGCTACCTTTCCGCCCTCGGGGGGAACACTGAAGCTTTCTTT,CASSYLSALGGNTEAFF
TRBV7-8,TRBJ1-3,-,-,TGTGCCAGCAGCCACGGCTATGAAAACACCATATATTTT,CASSHGYENTIYF
TRBV7-3,TRBJ1-1,-,-,TGTGCCAGCAGGGTTCAAACAGGAGGAGAGACTGAAGCTTTCTTT,CASRVQTGGETEAFF
TRBV6-1,TRBJ2-7,-,few,TGTGCCAGCAGTCTATCAGGGGGGATCTACGAGCAGTACTTC,CASSLSGGIYEQYF
TRBV19,TRBJ2-7,TRBD2,medium-sized,TGTGCCAGTAGTACGCGGGAGGCAGCCTACGAGCAGTACTTC,CASSTREAAYEQYF
TRBV11-3,TRBJ2-3,TRBD1,many,TGTGCCAGCAGCCCCAGACAGGGGGCGACAGATACGCAGTATTTT,CASSPRQGATDTQYF
TRBV12-3/TRBV12-4,TRBJ2-1,TRBD2,many,TGTGCCAGCACTGGGACTAGCGGGAGCGATGAGCAGTTCTTC,CASTGTSGSDEQFF
TRBV10-3,TRBJ2-7,-,few,TGTGCCATCAGTGAGTACAACGAATACGAGCAGTACTTC,CAISEYNEYEQYF
TRBV12-3/TRBV12-4,TRBJ1-1,TRBD1,-,TGTGCCAGCAGTCCCCCAGGGGGGGGGGCTTTCTTT,CASSPPGGGAFF
TRBV18,TRBJ1-5,-,medium-sized,TGTGCCAGCTCCCACGGAGGAAATCAGCCCCAGCATTTT,CASSHGGNQPQHF
TRBV20-1,TRBJ1-2,TRBD1,medium-sized,TGCAGTGCTCCGGACAGGGGTAATAATGGCTACACCTTC,CSAPDRGNNGYTF
TRBV6-1,TRBJ2-1,TRBD1,few,TGTGCCAGCGCCCGAGACAGGGACCAGTTCTTC,CASARDRDQFF
TRBV3-1,TRBJ1-5,TRBD1,-,TGTGCCAGCCGCCTGACAGGGAAGTATCAGCCCCTGCATTTT,CASRLTGKYQPLHF
TRBV6-2/TRBV6-3,TRBJ1-5,TRBD1,-,TGTGCCAGCAGTAGACGGACAGGTCTGAATCAGCCCCAGCATTTT,CASSRRTGLNQPQHF
TRBV6-1,TRBJ2-1,-,-,TGTGCCAGCACGCAGTACAATGAGCAGTTCTTC,CASTQYNEQFF
TRBV30,TRBJ1-2,-,-,TGTGCCTGGAGTGCCGGGGGGCCCCGCTCTCGGGGCTACACCTTC,CAWSAGGPRSRGYTF
TRBV9,TRBJ2-5,-,-,TGTGCCAGCACTAGTAGTTCAGGCTCCGGGGAGACCCAGTACTTC,CASTSSSGSGETQYF
TRBV20-1,TRBJ2-1,-,-,TGCAGTGCTAGAGTAAGTGCGGAATACAATGAGCAGTTCTTC,CSARVSAEYNEQFF
TRBV19,TRBJ2-3,-,few,TGTGCCAGTAAGGTCGGAGATTTTAGCAGAGATACGCTCTATTTT,CASKVGDFSRDTLYF
TRBV18,TRBJ2-7,-,-,TGTGCCAGCTCACCACGGTCCGGGTCCCCCTACGAGCAGTACTTC,CASSPRSGSPYEQYF
TRBV7-9,TRBJ2-2,TRBD1,many,TGTGCAGAGAACCGGCAGGGGGCCACCGGGGAGCTGTTTTTT,CAENRQGATGELFF
TRBV7-8,TRBJ2-1,-,medium-sized,TGTGCCAGCAGCTTAGACGGAGTCTACAATGAGCAGTTCTTC,CASSLDGVYNEQFF
TRBV4-1,TRBJ1-6,-,-,TGCGCCAGCAGCCAAGGTCAAGCTTCACCCCTCCACTTT,CASSQGQASPLHF
TRBV3-1,TRBJ2-1,-,-,TGTGCCAGCAGCCAAGTAATGGGGGGGCCATTAGGTGAGCAGTTCTTC,CASSQVMGGPLGEQFF
TRBV20-1,TRBJ2-5,TRBD2,many,TGCAGTGCTAGAAGCGGGAGAGAGTCATATGAGACCCAGTACTTC,CSARSGRESYETQYF
TRBV9,TRBJ2-2,-,-,TGTGCCAGCAGAACAGGGAACACCGGGGAGCTGTTTTTT,CASRTGNTGELFF
TRBV2,TRBJ2-7,-,-,TGTGACTGCAGTGAAGGACTAACCGGGGCCGAGCAGTACTTC,CDCSEGLTGAEQYF
TRBV27,TRBJ1-1,TRBD1,many,TGTGCCAGCAGTTTTAACAGGGGCCGTGAAGCTTTCTTT,CASSFNRGREAFF
TRBV7-2,TRBJ2-7,TRBD2,medium-sized,TGTGCCAGCAGCTTAGCTGGGACTAGCGGGGGACGCGAGCAGTACTTC,CASSLAGTSGGREQYF
TRBV6-4,TRBJ2-1,-,many,TGTGCCAGCAGTGACCGGGACAACAATGAGCAGTTCTTC,CASSDRDNNEQFF
TRBV11-3,TRBJ2-1,-,many,TGTGCCAGCAGCTCCAGGGAGCAGTTCTTC,CASSSREQFF